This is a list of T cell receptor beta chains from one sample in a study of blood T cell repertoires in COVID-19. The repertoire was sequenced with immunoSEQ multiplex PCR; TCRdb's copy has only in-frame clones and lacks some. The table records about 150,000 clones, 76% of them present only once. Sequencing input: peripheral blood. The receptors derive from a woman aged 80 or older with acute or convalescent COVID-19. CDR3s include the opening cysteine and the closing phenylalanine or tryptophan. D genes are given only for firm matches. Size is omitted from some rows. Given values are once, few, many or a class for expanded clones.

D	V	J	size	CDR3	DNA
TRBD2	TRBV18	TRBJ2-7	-	CASSAGGVNEQYF	TGTGCCAGCTCTGCCGGGGGGGTCAACGAGCAGTACTTC
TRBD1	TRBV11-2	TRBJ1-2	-	CASSLGGLTGESGYTF	TGTGCCAGCAGCTTAGGGGGGCTGACAGGGGAGTCTGGCTACACCTTC
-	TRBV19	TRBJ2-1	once	CASSRELWSSYNEQFF	TGTGCCAGTAGTCGGGAGCTCTGGAGCTCCTACAATGAGCAGTTCTTC
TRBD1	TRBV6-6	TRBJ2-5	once	CASRATGGTETQYF	TGTGCCAGCAGGGCAACAGGGGGGACTGAGACCCAGTACTTC
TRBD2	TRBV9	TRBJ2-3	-	CASTRSGGNTDTQYF	TGTGCCAGCACCAGAAGCGGGGGCAACACAGATACGCAGTATTTT
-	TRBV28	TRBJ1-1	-	CASSRNRDTEAFF	TGTGCCAGCAGCCGGAACAGGGATACTGAAGCTTTCTTT
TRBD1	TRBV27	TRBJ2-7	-	CASSSTGGAGYEQYF	TGTGCCAGCAGTTCAACAGGGGGCGCCGGGTACGAGCAGTACTTC
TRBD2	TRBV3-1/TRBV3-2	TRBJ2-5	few	CASSPASGRAERETQYF	TGTGCCAGCAGCCCGGCTAGCGGGAGGGCCGAGAGGGAGACCCAGTACTTC
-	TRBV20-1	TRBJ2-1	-	CSASRQHNEQFF	TGCAGTGCTAGTCGACAGCACAATGAGCAGTTCTTC
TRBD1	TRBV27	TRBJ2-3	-	CASSPWTGGTTDTQYF	TGTGCCAGCAGTCCATGGACAGGGGGCACCACAGATACGCAGTATTTT
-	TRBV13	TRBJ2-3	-	CASSSGGTDTQYF	TGTGCCAGCAGCTCCGGGGGCACAGATACGCAGTATTTT
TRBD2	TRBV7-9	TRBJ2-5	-	CASSLHSGIQETQYF	TGTGCCAGCAGCTTACATAGCGGGATCCAAGAGACCCAGTACTTC
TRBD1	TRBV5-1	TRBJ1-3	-	CASSLDGTGAGGNTIYF	TGCGCCAGCAGCTTGGACGGGACAGGGGCGGGTGGAAACACCATATATTTT
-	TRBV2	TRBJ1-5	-	CASSEYEQGQPQHF	TGTGCCAGCAGTGAATATGAGCAGGGTCAGCCCCAGCATTTT
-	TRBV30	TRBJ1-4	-	CAWSPLPTNEKLFF	TGTGCCTGGAGCCCGCTACCAACTAATGAAAAACTGTTTTTT
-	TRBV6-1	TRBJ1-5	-	CASSEAVFGGGTNQPQHF	TGTGCCAGCAGTGAAGCCGTTTTCGGAGGCGGAACCAATCAGCCCCAGCATTTT
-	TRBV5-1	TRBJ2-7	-	CASSLLNEQYF	TGCGCCAGCAGCTTGTTAAACGAGCAGTACTTC
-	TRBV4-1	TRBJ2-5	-	CASSQGGLGETQYF	TGCGCCAGCAGCCAAGGGGGGCTAGGAGAGACCCAGTACTTC
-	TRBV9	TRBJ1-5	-	CASSVGEGSNQPQHF	TGTGCCAGCAGCGTAGGAGAGGGCAGTAATCAGCCCCAGCATTTT
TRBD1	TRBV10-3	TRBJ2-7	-	CAITAGQGPYEQYF	TGTGCCATCACCGCGGGACAGGGGCCCTACGAGCAGTACTTC
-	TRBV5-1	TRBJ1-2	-	CASSQNGEFYGYTF	TGCGCCAGCAGCCAGAACGGGGAGTTCTATGGCTACACCTTC
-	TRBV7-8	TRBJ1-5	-	CASSLVEGAQPQHF	TGTGCCAGCAGCTTAGTCGAAGGGGCCCAGCCCCAGCATTTT
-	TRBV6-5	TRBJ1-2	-	CASSYSKGVGGYTF	TGTGCCAGCAGTTACTCGAAAGGGGTGGGTGGCTACACCTTC
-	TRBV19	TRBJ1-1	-	CACNRDPRAEAFF	TGTGCCTGCAACAGGGACCCGAGGGCTGAAGCTTTCTTT
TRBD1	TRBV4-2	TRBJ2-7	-	CASSQDRDRAYEQYF	TGTGCCAGCAGCCAAGATCGGGACAGGGCCTACGAGCAGTACTTC
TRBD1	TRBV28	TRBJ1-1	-	CASSFISQGYTEAFF	TGTGCCAGCAGTTTCATTTCACAGGGGTACACTGAAGCTTTCTTT
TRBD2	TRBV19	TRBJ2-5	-	CASSMRASGVRGGQETQYF	TGTGCCAGTAGTATGCGGGCTAGCGGGGTCCGAGGGGGCCAAGAGACCCAGTACTTC
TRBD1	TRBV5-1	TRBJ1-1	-	CASWGEVYRGNTEAFF	TGCGCCAGCTGGGGGGAGGTTTACAGGGGAAACACTGAAGCTTTCTTT
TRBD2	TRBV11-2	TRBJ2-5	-	CASSLIGRGVSETQYF	TGTGCCAGCAGCTTAATCGGTCGGGGGGTTTCAGAGACCCAGTACTTC
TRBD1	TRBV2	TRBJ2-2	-	CASSRTGTDTGELFF	TGTGCCAGCAGCCGCACCGGGACAGACACCGGGGAGCTGTTTTTT
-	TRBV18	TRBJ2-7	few	CASSRGTEYYEQYF	TGTGCCAGCTCCCGCGGGACAGAGTACTACGAGCAGTACTTC
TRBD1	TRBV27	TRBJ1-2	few	CASRRTGLPNYGYTF	TGTGCCAGCAGAAGGACAGGGCTCCCCAACTATGGCTACACCTTC
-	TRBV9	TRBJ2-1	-	CASSVLHSGGRYNEQFF	TGTGCCAGCAGCGTACTCCACTCTGGGGGCCGTTACAATGAGCAGTTCTTC
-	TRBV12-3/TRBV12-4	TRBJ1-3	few	CASRSSGNTIYF	TGTGCCAGCAGGTCTAGTGGAAACACCATATATTTT
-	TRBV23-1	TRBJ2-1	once	CASSQSRGRLYDEQFF	TGCGCCAGCAGTCAATCGCGGGGGCGATTATACGATGAGCAGTTCTTC
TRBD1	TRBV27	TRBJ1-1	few	CASKQGGNTEAFF	TGTGCCAGCAAACAGGGGGGGAACACTGAAGCTTTCTTT
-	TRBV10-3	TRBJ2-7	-	CAISEYSSYEQYF	TGTGCCATCAGTGAGTACAGTTCCTACGAGCAGTACTTC
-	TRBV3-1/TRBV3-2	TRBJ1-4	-	CASSQDSQGRGLFF	TGTGCCAGCAGCCAAGATTCCCAAGGAAGGGGGCTGTTTTTT
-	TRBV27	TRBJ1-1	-	CASSFWGRGNTEAFF	TGTGCCAGCAGTTTCTGGGGCAGGGGGAACACTGAAGCTTTCTTT
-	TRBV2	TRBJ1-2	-	CASSEALAARAYYGYTF	TGTGCCAGCAGCGAAGCTCTCGCGGCCAGGGCTTACTATGGCTACACCTTC
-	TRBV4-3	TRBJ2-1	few	CASSRGTLGNNEQFF	TGCGCCAGCAGCCGGGGTACCCTCGGGAACAATGAGCAGTTCTTC
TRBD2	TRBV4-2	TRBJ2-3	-	CASSQDGFSGGARDTQYF	TGTGCCAGCAGCCAAGACGGGTTTAGCGGGGGGGCCAGAGATACGCAGTATTTT
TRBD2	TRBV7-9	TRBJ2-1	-	CASSPVGRTGTRQYNEQFF	TGTGCCAGCAGCCCGGTAGGCCGGACCGGGACTAGACAATACAATGAGCAGTTCTTC
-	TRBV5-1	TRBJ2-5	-	CASSPGSLEETQYF	TGCGCCAGCAGCCCCGGGAGCCTAGAAGAGACCCAGTACTTC
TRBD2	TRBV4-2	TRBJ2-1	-	CASSQGVSGLAVYNEQFF	TGTGCCAGCAGCCAGGGCGTGTCTGGACTAGCGGTATACAATGAGCAGTTCTTC
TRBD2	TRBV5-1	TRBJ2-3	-	CASSAVIAGGAGTDTQYF	TGCGCCAGCAGCGCCGTGATAGCGGGAGGGGCTGGCACAGATACGCAGTATTTT
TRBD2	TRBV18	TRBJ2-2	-	CASSPGLAGGNTGELFF	TGTGCCAGCTCACCAGGACTAGCGGGAGGGAACACCGGGGAGCTGTTTTTT
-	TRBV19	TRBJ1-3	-	CASSRQFSGNTIYF	TGTGCCAGTAGTAGACAGTTCTCTGGAAACACCATATATTTT
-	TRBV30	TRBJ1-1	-	CAWSAGGTHTEAFF	TGTGCCTGGAGTGCCGGTGGGACACACACTGAAGCTTTCTTT